This T cell receptor (beta chain) was captured by sequencing in a study of cytomegalovirus exposure and HLA in healthy donors (dated by TCRdb to the late 2010s). Looking at the study overall: In an earlier analysis of under 750 of the donors, 276 Gb of sequence data and some 100 million unique TCR beta sequences from 150 million to 200 million T cells were reported. An early release that covered about 600 HLA-typed donors contained approximately 300 gigabases of sequencing data and some 87 million unique TCR sequences. The genetic ancestry cluster associated with self-reported Caucasian donors included over 80% of the roughly 410 genotyped donors. The study aimed to test whether cataloging public T cell receptors could reveal signatures of past pathogen exposure. Using immunosequencing, the study profiled T cell repertoires from about 650 subjects and related those repertoires to cytomegalovirus serostatus. Besides the first cohort of under 700 subjects, a separate validation cohort made up of over a hundred different subjects was used. To predict cytomegalovirus infection status, the study brought together high-throughput TCR immunosequencing, statistical association of individual TCRs with disease status, and machine learning. A later analysis re-examined previously published TCR beta repertoires from around 670 donors and added high-resolution HLA genotyping to investigate patterns of TCR occurrence. Rather than drawing on any new phenotypic data, the later analysis identified candidate immune exposures from TCR beta sequences and the way those sequences occurred across donors. To decide whether each TCR beta V gene segment behaved as functional or pseudogenic, an earlier analysis of 587 of the donors relied on high-throughput TCR beta sequencing. Donor age, sex, ethnicity and CMV serostatus were compiled together with the repertoire data. A later genetic analysis took genome-wide SNP genotypes for about 60% of the roughly 670 donors and used that subset as a discovery cohort. All discovery cohort repertoires had been generated on a single sequencing platform. Class I and class II HLA loci were covered by the typing at four-digit resolution. Typing coverage varied by locus: roughly 629-640 donors for A, B, C, DRB1 and DQB1; around 560 for DQA1; over 600 for DPA1; more than 450 for DPB1. Four or five DR-DQ haplotypes were handled as single units for association and clustering because linkage in the cohort was strong. Across approximately 400 genotyped donors of the cohort, an average of 235,054 unique TCR beta nucleotide sequences per donor were sequenced, and around 20% of those sequences were non-productive. The investigation overall reported the following: In a later analysis, around 17,000 TCR beta sequences were associated with specific HLA alleles at a false discovery rate of 0.05. Assigning TCR associations to individual alleles was difficult when HLA alleles, especially DR and DQ, strongly co-occurred. In an earlier analysis of approximately 590 of the donors, most TCR beta V segments appeared in productive rearrangements about 87% or about 30% of the time, broadly matching IMGT annotations. According to a later genetic analysis, donors in an Asian-associated ancestry cluster had fewer N-insertions in productive TCRs than the roughly 670-donor mean. Compared with equally common non-associated chains, HLA-associated TCR beta chains in a later analysis were more clonally expanded and had lower generation probabilities. Because HLA typing was missing for some donors at each locus, association tests included only the typed subset. A later analysis found that TCR association rates varied across HLA loci, with DRB1 alleles showing the most associated TCRs and HLA-C alleles the fewest. In both the original and validation cohorts, the classifier was reported to diagnose cytomegalovirus status with high specificity and sensitivity. A few of the identified cytomegalovirus-associated TCR beta chains were confirmed in vitro to be specific for cytomegalovirus antigens. A further reported finding was that TCR beta sequences accurately predicted the HLA-A and HLA-B alleles for most subjects in the first cohort. Most TCR sequences were seen in very few donors, while some public TCRs were found in many individuals. A cluster of highly shared sequence variants was judged likely to represent a technical artifact of the sequencing pipeline. Correlated functional status among segregating V segments might be attributable to linkage disequilibrium, but an unknown experimental factor could not be ruled out. In a later analysis, several top co-occurrence clusters were reported to appear linked to parvovirus B19, influenza, CMV and Epstein-Barr virus. Around 16 rarely observed V segments, including chromosome 9 orphons, were excluded from the earlier analysis of several hundred of the donors because counts were too low. In this cohort, only TCR beta chains were sequenced, and detectable features were limited by the absence of alpha or paired-chain data. The study listed 164 TCR beta chains as associated with cytomegalovirus. The authors suggested that the approach could potentially be generalized to other disease states and immunological phenotypes. Roughly uniform sequencing depth across donors was assumed in presence/absence analyses, although this assumption may not hold. Some IMGT-functional V segments, including TRBV6-2 and TRBV6-3, could not be distinguished by the 87-base-pair reads and were therefore excluded. A later analysis found that most CMV-associated TCR beta chains appeared HLA-restricted, with HLA associations seemingly driven largely by CMV exposure. Immune exposure information for the cohort was limited to CMV serostatus. A later genetic analysis associated a missense DCLRE1C variant with V-gene and J-gene trimming of TCR beta chains, and an independent cohort replicated the association.

Via the germline V gene (reference sequence), CDR1 is LNHDA and CDR2 SQIVND. Trimming accounts for 9 bases at V and 0 bases at J, while the number of junction bases matched to no gene is 3. Measured from the cysteine to the phenylalanine, the CDR3 is 15 residues long. Only the CDR3 region is kept as DNA, spanning 45 bases read in frame from base 1. The library was produced with the immunoSEQ multiplex PCR assay. For the multiplex PCR, a mixture combining 60 forward primers for TCR Vbeta segments and 13 reverse primers for TCR Jbeta segments was used. The CDR3 region of rearranged TCR beta genes was amplified from genomic DNA by a multiplex PCR assay. Amplified TCR beta libraries were sequenced as 87-base-pair reads on the Illumina HiSeq System. The study's own analysis went as follows. A later analysis counted approximately 76 million unique TCR beta chains across the 650 to 700 repertoires, and around 12 million of these chains were shared by at least two donors. Raw reads were error-corrected and collapsed into unique sequences with a nearest-neighbor algorithm that merged closely related sequences to remove PCR and sequencing errors. To assign V, D and J gene segments, CDR3 sequences were aligned to IMGT reference sequences. For a sequence to be retained, a match of at least six nucleotides to both a V gene segment and a J gene segment was required. A rearrangement counted as productive if the CDR3 had no stop codons and remained in frame with V and J, and every other rearrangement counted as non-productive. Following IMGT convention, CDR3 was defined as the stretch from the second conserved V-encoded cysteine up to the conserved J-encoded phenylalanine. In an earlier analysis of around 570 of the donors, sequences lacking an unambiguous match to a single V gene segment were excluded. An earlier analysis of around 600 of the donors classified V segments as functional when productive rearrangements were above 56.7% and as segregating when the standard deviation between donors was above 5%. A statistical classification framework was developed to diagnose cytomegalovirus status using the catalog of TCR beta chain sequences. In a later analysis, V and J genes were assigned by comparing TCR nucleotide sequences against IMGT/GENE-DB human TR gene sequences. Using the TCRdist pipeline, a later analysis assigned CDR3 sequences along with most-parsimonious VDJ recombination scenarios. In a later analysis, every TCR beta chain was defined by the combination of its CDR3 amino acid sequence and its V-gene family, and reads without a unique V-gene family were dropped. In a later analysis, 450 to 600 highly shared, low-generation-probability nucleotide sequences were removed to address suspected cross-contamination and a sequencing artifact. A later analysis calculated a clonal expansion index for each public chain from normalized within-repertoire ranks of inferred template counts. A later analysis computed generation probabilities with a VDJ recombination model fitted to out-of-frame rearrangements, and checked the results against IGoR. In a later analysis, hypergeometric tests were used to score TCR-TCR, TCR-HLA and TCR-CMV co-occurrence, with a repertoire-size bias correction applied to TCR pairs. In a later analysis, false discovery rates were estimated by permuting HLA or CMV assignments 20 times. In a later analysis, co-occurring TCRs were grouped using DBSCAN, with TCRdist sequence similarity added in when clustering inside HLA-allele-positive subsets. For co-occurrence clustering, repertoires with fewer than 30,000 or more than 120,000 public chains were excluded, along with several repertoires with anomalous nucleotide sharing. TCRdb retrieved this table from immuneACCESS and kept in-frame rearrangements only. Not all clones are present; in checked studies, unresolved V genes account for under half, and no reason is known for the remainder. V and J calls plus clone size are reproduced from that table; the DNA served to infer D and trimming. Across this sample there are 90,000 to 120,000 clones, with roughly a tenth seen only once. Of the sample, over 4.5% is held by the ten largest clones.

In total, roughly 670 healthy bone marrow donors made up the cohort. At the time of sampling, all cohort members were nominally healthy, though unrecorded immune exposures were likely present. The donor was CMV seropositive and belonged to the group of 250 to 300 seropositive cohort members. Each donor provided a peripheral blood sample, and peripheral blood mononuclear cells were used for TCR beta sequencing. The Qiagen DNeasy Blood Extraction Kit was used to extract genomic DNA from the blood cell samples. This clone was picked up a small number of times. Its antigen target is currently unknown. There are no base qualities to consult, and no much larger clone falls within one base.

This TCR was recovered from a middle-aged man in good health and CMV-seropositive. Recombination linked TRBV19 to TRBJ2-6; 9 bases in the junction line up with TRBD1. The sequencing sample was made of PBMCs. The CDR3 region: CARGQGGSGANVLTF. The DNA reads as follows: TGTGCCAGGGGACAGGGAGGCTCTGGGGCCAACGTCCTGACTTTC.